This entry features one TCR beta chain sequence. These data belong to a study of blood T cell repertoires in COVID-19. Only in-frame clones appear in the TCRdb table, and some are missing; sequencing was by immunoSEQ multiplex PCR. Among about 140,000 clones listed, 84% were seen once. The CDR3 is 17 amino acids. Trimming shortened V by 2 bases and J by 3 bases, and 19 bases separated the two germline ends. Germline lookup yields CDR1 SGHVS and CDR2 FQNEAQ. The receptor was derived from a woman aged 80 or over in a cohort sampled during active or convalescent COVID-19. The source material was peripheral blood. The gene calls are TRBV7-8 and TRBJ1-1; no firm D call. The CDR3 region has the DNA TGTGCCAGCAGCTTATCGATGGCGTCCCTACTATACACTGAAGCTTTCTTT. Its protein product is CASSLSMASLLYTEAFF.